A selection of T cell receptor beta chains follows, all from one sample in a study of technical replicates of blood from several donors. TCRdb's table, derived via immunoSEQ multiplex PCR, lists solely in-frame clones and lacks some. The sample lists 70,000 to 95,000 clones; 95% to 98% were seen once. Material for sequencing was T cells isolated from PBMCs. These TCRs come from a human donor in good health. CDR3s include the opening cysteine and the closing phenylalanine or tryptophan. The D gene is left open where the match is weak. Clone size is shown for a subset of rows, as once, few, many or a class of expanded clone.

.,TRBV7-2,TRBJ2-5,TRBD2,CASSSPTSGKGETQYF,TGTGCCAGCAGCTCGCCGACTAGCGGGAAGGGAGAGACCCAGTACTTC
few,TRBV30,TRBJ1-1,.,CAWRAVRVTEAFF,TGTGCCTGGAGAGCGGTCCGGGTTACTGAAGCTTTCTTT
once,TRBV7-3,TRBJ2-1,TRBD2,CASSPPGLAGGGEQFF,TGTGCCAGCAGCCCTCCGGGACTAGCGGGAGGGGGTGAGCAGTTCTTC
.,TRBV7-8,TRBJ2-5,TRBD1,CASSDHRGQETQYF,TGTGCCAGCAGCGACCACAGGGGACAAGAGACCCAGTACTTC
once,TRBV7-9,TRBJ2-2,TRBD2,CASREGLAGNTGELFF,TGTGCCAGCAGGGAAGGACTAGCGGGGAACACCGGGGAGCTGTTTTTT
.,TRBV7-9,TRBJ1-1,TRBD1,CASTFQGARAFF,TGTGCCAGCACGTTCCAGGGGGCGCGTGCTTTCTTT
.,TRBV7-3,TRBJ2-1,TRBD2,CASSTVAGGVADNEQFF,TGTGCCAGCAGCACCGTAGCGGGAGGAGTGGCGGACAATGAGCAGTTCTTC
.,TRBV19,TRBJ1-1,TRBD1,CASITTGGTEAFF,TGTGCCAGTATTACGACAGGGGGCACTGAAGCTTTCTTT
.,TRBV30,TRBJ1-3,TRBD1,CAWSNRDRVLGNTIYF,TGTGCCTGGAGTAACCGGGACAGGGTGCTTGGAAACACCATATATTTT
once,TRBV10-1,TRBJ2-1,TRBD1,CASSEGTGGYNEQFF,TGCGCCAGCAGTGAGGGGACAGGGGGGTACAATGAGCAGTTCTTC
.,TRBV28,TRBJ1-5,TRBD1,CASSLGTASNQPQHF,TGTGCCAGCAGTTTAGGGACAGCTAGCAATCAGCCCCAGCATTTT
.,TRBV5-1,TRBJ2-7,.,CASSLDGNYEQYF,TGCGCCAGCAGCTTGGATGGCAACTACGAGCAGTACTTC
.,TRBV21-1,TRBJ2-7,.,CASSKPQAGEVTYEQYF,TGTGCCAGCAGCAAACCACAAGCGGGAGAGGTTACCTACGAGCAGTACTTC
.,TRBV7-6,TRBJ2-2,.,CASSFSASNTGELFF,TGTGCCAGCAGCTTTAGCGCCTCGAACACCGGGGAGCTGTTTTTT
.,TRBV7-9,TRBJ2-7,TRBD1,CASSLTGDSYEQYF,TGTGCCAGCAGCTTAACAGGGGATTCCTACGAGCAGTACTTC
once,TRBV30,TRBJ1-3,.,CAWSVGGSGNTIYF,TGTGCCTGGAGTGTGGGAGGCTCTGGAAACACCATATATTTT
.,TRBV29-1,TRBJ2-1,TRBD2,CSAGLAGDNEQFF,TGCAGCGCGGGACTAGCGGGAGACAATGAGCAGTTCTTC
.,TRBV27,TRBJ2-7,.,CASSSTDEQYF,TGTGCCAGCAGTTCTACCGACGAGCAGTACTTC
.,TRBV27,TRBJ2-1,.,CASSPISYNEQFF,TGTGCCAGCAGTCCTATCTCCTACAATGAGCAGTTCTTC
once,TRBV5-1,TRBJ2-3,TRBD2,CASSLRTSGRTDTQYF,TGCGCCAGCAGCTTAAGAACTAGCGGGAGAACAGATACGCAGTATTTT
.,TRBV25-1,TRBJ1-2,TRBD1,CASRPGQFYGYTF,TGTGCCAGCAGACCGGGACAGTTTTATGGCTACACCTTC
.,TRBV6-5,TRBJ2-7,.,CASRTGTRLPEQYF,TGTGCCAGCAGGACCGGGACACGTCTACCTGAGCAGTACTTC
.,TRBV7-3,TRBJ2-3,TRBD2,CASSSPGSGTSGRVSTDTQYF,TGTGCCAGCAGCTCCCCGGGCTCGGGGACTAGCGGGAGAGTAAGCACAGATACGCAGTATTTT
.,TRBV4-2,TRBJ2-1,.,CASSLAGSYLPVHEQFF,TGTGCCAGCAGCCTAGCCGGGAGCTACCTCCCTGTCCATGAGCAGTTCTTC
.,TRBV6-5,TRBJ2-7,TRBD1,CASSTTGDPSYEQYF,TGTGCCAGCAGCACCACAGGGGACCCATCCTACGAGCAGTACTTC
.,TRBV30,TRBJ2-7,TRBD2,CAWTGLAGGVWNF,TGTGCCTGGACCGGACTAGCGGGAGGGGTGTGGAACTTC
.,TRBV13,TRBJ1-5,TRBD1,CASSLSTMGQGNQPQHF,TGTGCCAGCAGCTTAAGTACAATGGGACAGGGTAATCAGCCCCAGCATTTT
.,TRBV6-5,TRBJ2-1,TRBD2,CASSGSGSSYNEQFF,TGTGCCAGCAGTGGGAGCGGGAGCTCCTACAATGAGCAGTTCTTC
.,TRBV7-9,TRBJ2-7,.,CASSYMAYEQYF,TGTGCCAGCAGCTATATGGCTTACGAGCAGTACTTC
.,TRBV27,TRBJ1-1,.,CASSYRRGGTEAFF,TGTGCCAGCAGTTATCGAAGGGGGGGCACTGAAGCTTTCTTT
.,TRBV18,TRBJ1-1,TRBD1,CASSYATGGNTEAFF,TGTGCCAGCTCCTACGCCACAGGGGGGAACACTGAAGCTTTCTTT
once,TRBV4-2,TRBJ1-1,.,CASHRDDGTEAFF,TGTGCCAGCCACAGGGACGATGGCACTGAAGCTTTCTTT
.,TRBV7-9,TRBJ2-7,.,CASSLALQSYEQYF,TGTGCCAGCAGCTTAGCTTTACAGTCCTACGAGCAGTACTTC
.,TRBV7-2,TRBJ2-7,TRBD1,CASSFPDRGLNEQYF,TGTGCCAGCAGCTTCCCAGACAGGGGGCTCAACGAGCAGTACTTC
.,TRBV30,TRBJ1-6,TRBD1,CAWSVGTGYNSPLHF,TGTGCCTGGAGTGTAGGGACAGGGTATAATTCACCCCTCCACTTT
.,TRBV5-6,TRBJ2-7,TRBD1,CASSEGTGSYEQYF,TGTGCCAGCAGCGAAGGGACAGGATCCTACGAGCAGTACTTC
.,TRBV6-1,TRBJ2-3,.,CASSEWGEGAQYF,TGTGCCAGCAGCGAATGGGGGGAAGGGGCGCAGTATTTT
.,TRBV7-2,TRBJ2-1,TRBD1,CASSFKTGQGGNEQFF,TGTGCCAGCAGCTTCAAAACGGGACAGGGTGGAAATGAGCAGTTCTTC
.,TRBV9,TRBJ2-1,.,CASSVELVWSEQFF,TGTGCCAGCAGCGTAGAACTAGTTTGGTCGGAGCAGTTCTTC
.,TRBV11-2,TRBJ1-1,.,CASSLLVPRARDTEAFF,TGTGCCAGCAGCTTATTGGTCCCCAGGGCTAGGGACACTGAAGCTTTCTTT
once,TRBV6-5,TRBJ2-7,.,CASSTAGESGEQYF,TGTGCCAGCAGTACCGCAGGGGAGTCGGGCGAGCAGTACTTC
.,TRBV5-8,TRBJ1-4,.,CASSLRGHESEKLFF,TGTGCCAGCAGCTTGCGGGGACATGAAAGCGAAAAACTGTTTTTT
.,TRBV12-5,TRBJ2-5,TRBD2,CASGSSERGYQETQYF,TGTGCTAGTGGTTCATCCGAGCGGGGATACCAAGAGACCCAGTACTTC